The source of this T cell receptor beta chain is a study of blood T cell repertoires in COVID-19. Overall study: The origin of the acute and convalescent COVID-19 samples was the United States, Italy and Spain. PBMCs, B-cell-depleted T cells, or T cells were the source of the cDNA or gDNA that made up the material.

Original analysis: Amplification from reference gene primers served as the basis for estimated nucleated cell counts. The method was immunoSEQ multiplex PCR; TCRdb's version includes in-frame clones alone and lacks a portion of them. The V and J calls and the clone size are those of that table, but D and trimming were determined from the DNA. The data show about 300,000 clones, more than 70% seen once. This CDR3 contains 13 residues. CDR1 SNHLY and CDR2 FYNNEI come from the germline V gene. V dropped 6 bases and J dropped 5 bases, with 13 bases sitting between them. This clonotype was sampled from a woman aged 45-60 years with acute or convalescent COVID-19. Sequencing input: peripheral blood. The genes are TRBV2 and TRBJ1-1; D may be TRBD1 (5 bases). DNA of the CDR3: TGTGCCAGCAGGGGAGGGGTAGAAACTGAAGCTTTCTTT. It yields the protein CASRGGVETEAFF.